One and the same sample provided the 26 T cell receptor beta chains below, sequenced in a study of OX40 agonist ivuxolimab in advanced cancers. Here immunoSEQ multiplex PCR was the method, and the copy in TCRdb shows in-frame clones only, minus some. Of 15,000 to 20,000 clones listed, 78% are singletons. The material was CD4+ or CD8+ T cells sorted from blood, obtained in a trial of the OX40 agonist ivuxolimab. These receptors were obtained from an adult with an advanced solid tumor such as melanoma, head and neck, liver or kidney cancer.

With regard to this clone: The junction departs from germline at one end; a sequencing error may be responsible. The V call is TRBV4-2, the J call TRBJ2-1; 7 bases are shared with TRBD2. CDR1 LGHNA and CDR2 YNFKEQ come from the germline V gene. The CDR3 is made up of 18 amino acids. Here the CDR3 reads CASTQGLHGLVKDNEQFF. The DNA of the CDR3 is TGTGCCAGCACCCAAGGGTTGCACGGACTAGTTAAAGACAATGAGCAGTTCTTC.

The V gene is TRBV7-9, the J gene TRBJ2-7; D not resolved. Trimming stripped 2 bases from V and 5 bases from J, with 13 bases between. The CDR3 consists of 14 residues. The germline CDR1 and CDR2 sequences are SEHNR and FQNEAQ (reference sequence). CDR3 nucleotides: TGTGCCAGCAGCTTAATCCCTCATAGGGACGAGCAGTACTTC. The encoded protein is CASSLIPHRDEQYF.

The chain joins TRBV9 to TRBJ2-7; D possibly corresponds to TRBD1 (5 bases). In germline, CDR1 is SGDLS, CDR2 YYNGEE. The CDR3 loop spans 15 amino acids. Deletions cut 0 bases from V and 0 bases from J, with 10 bases between. CDR3 coding DNA: TGTGCCAGCAGCGTAGGGACATCCTCCTCCTACGAGCAGTACTTC. Protein product: CASSVGTSSSYEQYF. The full variable domain, its missing parts supplied by reference TRBV9 and TRBJ2-7, is DSGVTQTPKHLITATGQRVTLRCSPRSGDLSVYWYQQSLDQGLQFLIQYYNGEERAKGNILERFSAQQFPDLHSELNLSSLELGDSALYFCASSVGTSSSYEQYFGPGTRLTVT.

The chain combines TRBV28 with TRBJ1-1; TRBD1 matches at 8 bases. Germline values: CDR1 MDHEN, CDR2 SYDVKM. This CDR3 comprises 16 residues. Trimming cost V 4 bases and J 0 bases; bases outside gene matches: 7. The CDR3 region is CASSSSGGPMNTEAFF. The CDR3 DNA is TGTGCCAGCAGTTCTTCAGGGGGCCCCATGAACACTGAAGCTTTCTTT.

The chain joins TRBV7-9 to TRBJ1-2, with 8 bases matching TRBD1. Germline CDR1 is SEHNR and CDR2 is FQNEAQ (reference sequence). Trimming at V came to 4 bases and at J to 4 bases, leaving 8 bases not matched to a gene. The CDR3 loop spans 15 amino acids. CDR3 coding DNA: TGTGCCAGCAGCTCCCACAGGGGGAATGGCTATGGCTACACCTTC. It specifies CASSSHRGNGYGYTF.

The chain combines TRBV4-1 with TRBJ1-1; D remains ambiguous. Per the germline V gene, CDR1 is MGHRA and CDR2 is YSYEKL. The CDR3 extends over 13 amino acids. The V end was cut by 5 bases, the J end by 2 bases, with 9 bases between. The CDR3 is CASSEETNTEAFF. The CDR3 bases are TGCGCCAGCAGCGAGGAGACTAACACTGAAGCTTTCTTT.

This clone was recorded only once. CDR3 nucleotide sequence: TGTGCCAGCAGCCCATCGGGAGGCCCCGCAGATACGCAGTATTTT. Its protein is CASSPSGGPADTQYF. This chain connects TRBV9 to TRBJ2-3; 7 bases are a match to TRBD2. The CDR3 spans 15 residues. The trim removed 4 bases at V and 4 bases at J, leaving 9 bases unmatched. Germline CDR1 reads SGDLS; CDR2 reads YYNGEE.

This chain links TRBV27 with TRBJ2-7, with D unclear. The ends were cut back, 2 bases at V and 0 bases at J, with 5 bases in the middle. The CDR3 contains 13 residues. Per the germline V gene, CDR1 is MNHEY and CDR2 is SMNVEV (reference sequence). The CDR3 bases are TGTGCCAGCAGTTTAGATAGCTCCTACGAGCAGTACTTC. It is translated as CASSLDSSYEQYF.

The CDR3 protein is CASSPSPGFPYEQYF. In DNA, the CDR3 is TGTGCCAGCTCACCCAGCCCAGGGTTTCCCTACGAGCAGTACTTC. The V and J genes are TRBV18 and TRBJ2-7; weak D call: TRBD1 (5 bases). V was shortened by 3 bases and J by 2 bases, with 14 bases between the two germline ends. CDR3 length: 15 residues. Germline CDR1 and CDR2: KGHSH and LQKENI.

This sequence joins TRBV7-9 and TRBJ2-1; 7 bases align to TRBD2. This CDR3 region has 15 residues. Germline assignment: CDR1 SEHNR and CDR2 FQNEAQ (reference sequence). V shed 1 base and J 8 bases; nucleotides not matched to a gene: 8. CDR3 residues: CASSLGRGSGDEQFF. In DNA, the CDR3 is TGTGCCAGCAGCTTAGGCCGGGGGAGCGGGGATGAGCAGTTCTTC.

The chain recombines TRBV6-5 with TRBJ1-2; 8 bases line up with TRBD1. CDR1 is MNHEY and CDR2 is SVGAGI in the germline V gene. V shed 0 bases and J 8 bases; nucleotides not matched to a gene: 8. The CDR3 is 15 amino acids. This chain's CDR3 is CASSYSGQGALGYTF. As DNA, the CDR3 is TGTGCCAGCAGTTACTCGGGGCAGGGGGCGTTGGGCTACACCTTC.

The rearrangement links TRBV9 to TRBJ2-1; 11 bases map to TRBD2. Germline V gives CDR1 SGDLS, CDR2 YYNGEE. The length of the CDR3 is 15 residues. The V segment lost 3 bases and the J segment 9 bases; nucleotides outside the gene matches: 8. CDR3 protein: CASSDTSGSLGEQFF. The CDR3 region has the DNA TGTGCCAGCAGCGATACTAGCGGGAGTTTAGGTGAGCAGTTCTTC.

CDR3 bases: TGCGCCAGCAGTGAGTCTGGGGACGGGAACACTGAAGCTTTCTTT. Translation gives CASSESGDGNTEAFF. The genes are TRBV10-2 and TRBJ1-1; TRBD1 might be the D (5 bases). This CDR3 spans 15 amino acids. The germline V gene has CDR1 WSHSY and CDR2 SAAADI. V was trimmed by 0 bases and J by 1 base, leaving 9 bases between them.

The gene calls are TRBV7-8 and TRBJ2-7; unclear D gene. CDR3 length: 15 residues. Trimming pared 0 bases from V and 2 bases from J, leaving 11 bases between. The germline CDR1 and CDR2 sequences are SGHVS and FQNEAQ. The chain's CDR3 is CASSLATTITYEQYF. The DNA for the CDR3 is TGTGCCAGCAGCTTAGCTACGACAATTACCTACGAGCAGTACTTC.

In this sample, this clone turned up once. The rearrangement uses TRBV11-2 and TRBJ2-2, with TRBD2 matching 9 bases. The V and J ends lost 5 bases and 7 bases, in that order; junction bases with no gene match: 14. The CDR3 extends over 17 amino acids. Germline CDR1 SGHAT, CDR2 FQNNGV. The CDR3 DNA follows: TGTGCCAGCAGCGAGTATGAGGCGGGGGGGCCGGACGGGGAGCTGTTTTTT. As protein: CASSEYEAGGPDGELFF.

This chain links TRBV15 with TRBJ1-1; D not resolved. CDR1 LNHNV and CDR2 YYDKDF come from the germline V gene (reference sequence). V was pared by 2 bases and J by 1 base, with 11 bases between. CDR3 length: 15 amino acids. The CDR3 sequence is CATSRSSFQNTEAFF. As DNA, the CDR3 is TGTGCCACCAGCAGAAGTAGTTTTCAGAACACTGAAGCTTTCTTT.

The genes are TRBV29-1 and TRBJ2-7; D is ambiguous. The germline V gene encodes CDR1 SQVTM and CDR2 ANQGSEA. V was clipped by 6 bases and J by 2 bases, with 14 bases between them. This CDR3 spans 13 amino acids. CDR3 in amino acids: CSVELPQAYEQYF. DNA for the CDR3: TGCAGCGTGGAGTTGCCGCAGGCCTACGAGCAGTACTTC.

The chain uses TRBV2 and TRBJ1-2; 9 nucleotides match TRBD1. The V gene's germline CDR1 is SNHLY and CDR2 FYNNEI. The CDR3 extends over 17 amino acids. Germline trimming cut 1 base from V and 4 bases from J; bases unmatched to any gene: 10. The CDR3 sequence is CASSEGDRAKVGYGYTF. CDR3 nucleotide sequence: TGTGCCAGCAGTGAAGGGGACAGGGCCAAGGTCGGCTATGGCTACACCTTC.

The count of this clone is one. The chain is built from TRBV27 and TRBJ1-2, with 8 positions matching TRBD1. The germline CDR1 and CDR2 sequences are MNHEY and SMNVEV (reference sequence). The V and J ends lost 10 bases and 8 bases, in that order; junction bases with no gene match: 9. This CDR3 region has 12 residues. Here the CDR3 DNA reads TGTGCCACGCGTCAGGGGGCGCTGGGCTACACCTTC. Translated, it gives CATRQGALGYTF.

Written as DNA, the CDR3 is TGTGCCTGGAGTCCCCCCCCCGGCGCCCGCCGGGAGACCCAGTACTTC. It codes for CAWSPPPGARRETQYF. V usage is TRBV30 and J usage is TRBJ2-5; D not certain. Trimming left V 2 bases short and J 5 bases short, with 21 bases between. Looked up from germline, CDR1 is GTSNPN and CDR2 is SVGIG (reference sequence). The CDR3 loop spans 16 amino acids.

The gene calls are TRBV7-2 and TRBJ2-7, with 8 positions matching TRBD2. This CDR3 comprises 15 residues. Germline V gene sequence: CDR1 SGHTA, CDR2 FQGNSA. The trim removed 2 bases at V and 1 base at J, leaving 4 bases unmatched. CDR3 sequence (DNA): TGTGCCAGCAGCTTACTCCAGCGGGGGTCCTACGAGCAGTACTTC. Its translation is CASSLLQRGSYEQYF.

The J gene is TRBJ1-1, the V gene TRBV11-1; unclear D gene. Germline lookup yields CDR1 SGHAT and CDR2 FQDESV (reference sequence). V lost 1 base, J lost 3 bases, and 3 bases lay in between. The CDR3 has 12 residues. The CDR3 protein is CASSLEYTEAFF. The CDR3 coding sequence is TGTGCCAGCAGCTTAGAGTACACTGAAGCTTTCTTT.

V gene TRBV4-3 combines with J gene TRBJ2-4, with 10 bases fitting TRBD1. Trimming at V came to 0 bases and at J to 6 bases, leaving 2 bases not matched to a gene. This CDR3 region has 15 residues. Germline lookup yields CDR1 LGHNA and CDR2 YSLEER. The CDR3 spells CASSQERTGGNIQYF. The CDR3 DNA reads TGCGCCAGCAGCCAAGAGCGGACAGGGGGAAACATTCAGTACTTC.

V gene TRBV27 combines with J gene TRBJ2-1, with TRBD1 identical over 7 bases. Germline CDR1 reads MNHEY; CDR2 reads SMNVEV (reference sequence). The CDR3 has 16 residues. V lost 5 bases, J lost 0 bases, and 7 bases stayed unmatched. This chain's CDR3 is CASSADRTYSYNEQFF. DNA of the CDR3: TGTGCCAGCAGTGCGGACAGGACATACTCCTACAATGAGCAGTTCTTC.

Notes on this clone: The sample contains more than one DNA sequence encoding this CDR3. This chain uses TRBV4-1 with TRBJ1-5; D remains ambiguous. Germline CDR1 MGHRA, CDR2 YSYEKL. The CDR3 is made up of 14 amino acids. V shed 3 bases and J shed 6 bases, with 12 bases lying between them. CDR3 nucleotide sequence: TGCGCCAGCAGCCATAGAGGGAGTGGTCAGCCCCAGCATTTT. This codes for CASSHRGSGQPQHF.

This clone was seen a single time. V usage is TRBV5-1 and J usage is TRBJ2-5; no reliable D call. The length of the CDR3 is 13 residues. Germline V CDR1 and CDR2: SGHRS, YFSETQ. The ends were cut back, 4 bases at V and 4 bases at J, with 11 bases in the middle. The CDR3 nucleotides read TGCGCCAGCAGCCTGGACCCGTCAGAGACCCAGTACTTC. Protein: CASSLDPSETQYF.